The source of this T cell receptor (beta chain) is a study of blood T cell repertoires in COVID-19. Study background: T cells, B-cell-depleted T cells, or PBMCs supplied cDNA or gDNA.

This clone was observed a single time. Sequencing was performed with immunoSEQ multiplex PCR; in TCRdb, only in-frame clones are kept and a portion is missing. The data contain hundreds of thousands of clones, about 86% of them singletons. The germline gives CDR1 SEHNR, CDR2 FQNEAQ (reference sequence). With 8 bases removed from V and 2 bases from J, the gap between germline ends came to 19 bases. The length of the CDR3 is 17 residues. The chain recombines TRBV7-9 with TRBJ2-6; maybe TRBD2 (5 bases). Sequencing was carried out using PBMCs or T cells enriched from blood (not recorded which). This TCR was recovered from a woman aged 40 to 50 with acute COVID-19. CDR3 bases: TGTGCCAGCCGCCGGCGGGCGGGTTCGGCTGGGGCCAACGTCCTGACTTTC. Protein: CASRRRAGSAGANVLTF.